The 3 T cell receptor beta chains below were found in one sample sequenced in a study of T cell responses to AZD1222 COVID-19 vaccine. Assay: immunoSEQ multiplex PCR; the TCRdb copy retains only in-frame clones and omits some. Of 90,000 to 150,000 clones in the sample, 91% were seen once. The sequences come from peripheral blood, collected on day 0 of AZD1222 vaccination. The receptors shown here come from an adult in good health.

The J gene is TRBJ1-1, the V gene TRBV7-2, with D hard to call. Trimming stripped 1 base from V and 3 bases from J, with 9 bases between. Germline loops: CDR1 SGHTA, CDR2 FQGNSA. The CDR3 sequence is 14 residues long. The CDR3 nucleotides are TGTGCCAGCAGCTTAGATGGATTGGACACTGAAGCTTTCTTT. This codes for CASSLDGLDTEAFF.

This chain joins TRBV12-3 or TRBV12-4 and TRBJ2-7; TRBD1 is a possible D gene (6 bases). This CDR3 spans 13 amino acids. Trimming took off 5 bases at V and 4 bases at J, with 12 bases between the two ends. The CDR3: CASSLKQGYEQYF. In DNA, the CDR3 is TGTGCCAGCAGTCTAAAACAGGGTTACGAGCAGTACTTC.

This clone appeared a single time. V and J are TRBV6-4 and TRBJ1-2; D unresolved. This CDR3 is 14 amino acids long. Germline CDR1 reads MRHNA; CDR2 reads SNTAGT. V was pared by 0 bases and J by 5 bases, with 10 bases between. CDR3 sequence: CASSDSPFGYGYTF. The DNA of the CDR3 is TGTGCCAGCAGTGACTCCCCGTTTGGGTATGGCTACACCTTC.